A selection of T cell receptor beta chains follows, all from one sample in a study of blood T cell repertoires in COVID-19. TCRdb's copy holds only in-frame clones and misses some; the assay was immunoSEQ multiplex PCR. The sample contains fewer than 100,000 clones, over 75% of which appear only once. The specimen sequenced was peripheral blood. The receptors derive from a man aged 55 to 69 with acute or convalescent COVID-19. Each CDR3 is given with its conserved first and last residue. Fields, in order: clone size, D gene, CDR3 length, V gene, J gene, CDR3 DNA, CDR3 protein. A D gene is named only where the DNA matches it firmly. Not all rows give a size; the values are once, few, many and, for expanded clones, a class.

.	.	16	TRBV5-1	TRBJ1-2	TGCGCCAGCAGCTTGGCATTCAGCACAGACAACTATGGCTACACCTTC	CASSLAFSTDNYGYTF
.	.	14	TRBV18	TRBJ2-2	TGTGCCAGTAAAACAGGGTTGAACACCGGGGAGCTGTTTTTT	CASKTGLNTGELFF
.	TRBD1	16	TRBV7-8	TRBJ1-4	TGTGCCAGCAGCTTAGCCCGGGACAGGGGGGATGAAAAACTGTTTTTT	CASSLARDRGDEKLFF
.	TRBD2	16	TRBV7-8	TRBJ2-3	TGTGCCAGCAGCTTATTGGTTAGCGGGAGTGTAGATACGCAGTATTTT	CASSLLVSGSVDTQYF
.	.	16	TRBV5-5	TRBJ1-2	TGTGCCAGCAGCTCCACAGGGAATAGGGCTAACTATGGCTACACCTTC	CASSSTGNRANYGYTF
once	.	14	TRBV7-2	TRBJ2-7	TGTGCCAGCAGCTTAGGGGCGGGGTCCTACGAGCAGTACTTC	CASSLGAGSYEQYF
.	TRBD1	14	TRBV5-4	TRBJ2-7	TGTGCCAGCAGCCCTCGGGACAGTACCTACGAGCAGTACTTC	CASSPRDSTYEQYF
.	.	14	TRBV27	TRBJ2-3	TGTGCCAGCAGTAAGAGATTGGGCACAGATACGCAGTATTTT	CASSKRLGTDTQYF
.	TRBD2	16	TRBV24-1	TRBJ2-1	TGTGCCACCAGTGAGGCCACCCCGGGCGGGGGCAATGAGCAGTTCTTC	CATSEATPGGGNEQFF
few	.	14	TRBV7-6	TRBJ2-3	TGTGCCAGCAGCCGGCTATGGGGGGCAGATACGCAGTATTTT	CASSRLWGADTQYF
few	TRBD1	15	TRBV6-5	TRBJ1-1	TGTGCCAGCAGTTTTTACAGGGGGCCGAACACTGAAGCTTTCTTT	CASSFYRGPNTEAFF
once	TRBD2	16	TRBV24-1	TRBJ2-1	TGTGCCACCAGTGATGCGGGACTAGCGGGAGTCAGTGAGCAGTTCTTC	CATSDAGLAGVSEQFF
.	TRBD1	12	TRBV9	TRBJ1-3	TGTGCCAGCAGCGCCAGGGGGGACACCATATATTTT	CASSARGDTIYF
few	TRBD1	11	TRBV20-1	TRBJ1-2	TGCAGTGCTAGGACAGGGTTCGTCTACACCTTC	CSARTGFVYTF
.	.	13	TRBV29-1	TRBJ2-7	TGCAGCGTTGTTAGTGGACAGCCATACGAGCAGTACTTC	CSVVSGQPYEQYF
.	TRBD1	16	TRBV5-6	TRBJ1-2	TGTGCCAGCAGCTTGAGGGGGCTCAGGGTTGACTATGGCTACACCTTC	CASSLRGLRVDYGYTF
.	.	15	TRBV15	TRBJ1-4	TGTGCCACCAGCAGAGATCCAGGGGAGAATGAAAAACTGTTTTTT	CATSRDPGENEKLFF
.	TRBD2	15	TRBV11-3	TRBJ2-3	TGTGCCAGCAGCTTCGGGGGGGGTAACACAGATACGCAGTATTTT	CASSFGGGNTDTQYF
.	TRBD1	14	TRBV30	TRBJ2-3	TGTGCCTGGAGTCCAACAGGGGGCACAGATACGCAGTATTTT	CAWSPTGGTDTQYF
.	.	16	TRBV6-4	TRBJ2-7	TGTGCCAGCAGTGAGGGCAGCCTACCAAGTTCCTACGAGCAGTACTTC	CASSEGSLPSSYEQYF
.	.	14	TRBV27	TRBJ1-2	TGTGCCAGCAGTTTATCGGTTAGCTTGGCTGGCTACACCTTC	CASSLSVSLAGYTF
few	TRBD1	15	TRBV11-2	TRBJ2-7	TGTGCCAGCAGCTCTACCACCGGGACAGGGTACGAGCAGTACTTC	CASSSTTGTGYEQYF
.	TRBD1	15	TRBV5-1	TRBJ2-2	TGCGCCACCACGACAGGGGGCTTTGACACCGGGGAGCTGTTTTTT	CATTTGGFDTGELFF
.	TRBD2	18	TRBV7-8	TRBJ2-3	TGTGCCAGCAGCTTATTCGGGACTAGCGGTAGAGGGGCAGATACGCAGTATTTT	CASSLFGTSGRGADTQYF
.	TRBD2	15	TRBV29-1	TRBJ2-1	TGCAGCGTTGAAGATCCCGGGACTAGCGTGAATGAGCAGTTCTTC	CSVEDPGTSVNEQFF
.	TRBD1	13	TRBV6-6	TRBJ1-6	TGTGCCAGCAGCTACGACAGGGAGTCACCCCTCCACTTT	CASSYDRESPLHF
.	.	15	TRBV7-9	TRBJ2-3	TGTGCCAGCAGCCAAACCCCCCCCCGGGACTATACGCAGTATTTT	CASSQTPPRDYTQYF
.	TRBD1	16	TRBV19	TRBJ1-2	TGTGCCAGCAACCCTCTGGACAGGGGGCTCCCCTATGGCTACACCTTC	CASNPLDRGLPYGYTF
.	TRBD1	15	TRBV10-3	TRBJ1-5	TGTGCCGTGGGACAGACCACTGTAGTCGGTCAGCCCCAGCATTTT	CAVGQTTVVGQPQHF
.	.	13	TRBV3-1/TRBV3-2	TRBJ2-3	TGTGCCAGCAGCCAAGGACTCGAAGATACGCAGTATTTT	CASSQGLEDTQYF
.	TRBD2	13	TRBV29-1	TRBJ2-7	TGCAGCGTTGGACTAGCGCCTGCCTACGAGCAGTACTTC	CSVGLAPAYEQYF
.	TRBD1	15	TRBV11-2	TRBJ2-7	TGTGCCAGCAGCTTCTGGTCAGGGGGTACAGTCGAGCAGTACTTC	CASSFWSGGTVEQYF
.	.	14	TRBV11-2	TRBJ2-1	TGTGCCAGCAGCACTCAACCAGGGGTCAATGAGCAGTTCTTC	CASSTQPGVNEQFF
.	TRBD1	15	TRBV6-6	TRBJ2-1	TGTGCCAGCAGTTACGGGACAGGGTATTACAATGAGCAGTTCTTC	CASSYGTGYYNEQFF
.	TRBD1	15	TRBV19	TRBJ2-2	TGTGCCAGTACCCCGACAGGGCCGAACACCGGGGAGCTGTTTTTT	CASTPTGPNTGELFF
.	TRBD2	16	TRBV5-4	TRBJ2-7	TGTGCCAGCAGCCCCCCGGGACTAGCGGGAATCTACGAGCAGTACTTC	CASSPPGLAGIYEQYF
.	.	15	TRBV15	TRBJ1-1	TGTGCCACCAGCAGCCCGGCCAGGGGTGACACTGAAGCTTTCTTT	CATSSPARGDTEAFF
.	TRBD2	17	TRBV23-1	TRBJ2-1	TGCGCCAGCAGTCAATCGAAGTCCGGGAGGATCTACAATGAGCAGTTCTTC	CASSQSKSGRIYNEQFF
.	TRBD2	17	TRBV5-1	TRBJ2-2	TGCGCCAGCACCCCCACGCCAGCGGGAGTACTAACCGGGGAGCTGTTTTTT	CASTPTPAGVLTGELFF
few	TRBD1	13	TRBV2	TRBJ1-2	TGTGCCAGCAGTCCTGAGGGGGCACGGGGCTACACCTTC	CASSPEGARGYTF
.	.	16	TRBV7-2	TRBJ2-1	TGTGCCAGCAGCTTCACCCTGGGCTCACCCCACGGTGAGCAGTTCTTC	CASSFTLGSPHGEQFF
.	TRBD2	15	TRBV7-2	TRBJ2-3	TGTGCCAGCAGCACCAGCGGGGGCGCCACAGATACGCAGTATTTT	CASSTSGGATDTQYF
.	TRBD2	16	TRBV5-5	TRBJ2-6	TGTGCCAGCAGCCCCGGGAGGCGCCCTGGGGCCAACGTCCTGACTTTC	CASSPGRRPGANVLTF
.	TRBD2	13	TRBV12-3/TRBV12-4	TRBJ2-1	TGTGCCAGCAGGGTGGGGACTAGGGGTGAGCAGTTCTTC	CASRVGTRGEQFF
.	.	19	TRBV4-1	TRBJ1-2	TGCGCCAGCAGCCAAGTCGGGCAGGGGACCTACTCGATCCTCTATGGCTACACCTTC	CASSQVGQGTYSILYGYTF
.	.	15	TRBV6-5	TRBJ2-5	TGTGCCAGCAGTCTATACAGGGGCGCGGGGGAGACCCAGTACTTC	CASSLYRGAGETQYF
.	TRBD2	15	TRBV7-3	TRBJ2-1	TGTGCCAGCAGCCCCGGGACTACGACGAGGAATGAGCAGTTCTTC	CASSPGTTTRNEQFF
.	.	13	TRBV5-1	TRBJ1-2	TGCGCCAGCAGCTTGGTTTTAGAGGGAGGCTACACCTTC	CASSLVLEGGYTF
few	.	13	TRBV5-8	TRBJ1-2	TGTGCCAGCAGCAAACTCAATAACTATGGCTACACCTTC	CASSKLNNYGYTF
.	.	11	TRBV7-9	TRBJ1-1	TGTGCCAGCAGCTTAGTAACTGAAGCTTTCTTT	CASSLVTEAFF
once	.	13	TRBV2	TRBJ2-2	TGTGCCAGCAGTGCGAGGGCGGCCGGGGAGCTGTTTTTT	CASSARAAGELFF
few	TRBD2	17	TRBV5-1	TRBJ2-7	TGCGCCAGCAGCTCCCAGCCAAGCGGGGGCGTTATCTACGAGCAGTACTTC	CASSSQPSGGVIYEQYF
.	TRBD2	16	TRBV30	TRBJ2-7	TGTGCCTGGAGTGTACTAGCGGGAGGAACAGCCTACGAGCAGTACTTC	CAWSVLAGGTAYEQYF
once	.	14	TRBV6-2/TRBV6-3	TRBJ2-7	TGTGCCAGCAGTGGGACACTCGGGGCCTACGAGCAGTACTTC	CASSGTLGAYEQYF
.	TRBD2	18	TRBV5-1	TRBJ2-1	TGCGCCAGCAGCCATGGACTAGCGGGAGGAATAATCCCCAATGAGCAGTTCTTC	CASSHGLAGGIIPNEQFF